Listed below are T cell receptor beta chains from one sample, sequenced in a study of CD8+CD57+ T cells in acquired aplastic anemia. TCRdb fed the reads into MiXCR, producing one record per CDR3 protein. The data hold about 70,000 distinct CDR3 sequences, with almost 55% observed a single time. Sequencing was done on a sample of sorted CD4+, CD8+, or CD8+CD57+ T cells (not recorded which) from PBMCs. These receptor sequences come from a human donor in good health, serving as a control. Both conserved end residues are part of each CDR3. D genes are given only for firm matches. Size is stated for part of the rows, as once, few or many counts, or as a class when the clone is expanded.

d_call	v_call	j_call	clone_size	cdr3_nt	cdr3_aa
-	TRBV20-1	TRBJ2-7	once	TGCAGTGCTAGAGACCCAGGGTTCGGGTACGAGCAGTACTTC	CSARDPGFGYEQYF
-	TRBV7-2	TRBJ1-5	-	TGTGCCAGCAGCTTAGCTGTAGAACAGCCCCAGCATTTT	CASSLAVEQPQHF
TRBD2	TRBV24-1	TRBJ2-3	-	TGTGCCACCAGTGACCCAGTGACTAGCGGTAACAAATGGGATACGCAGTATTTT	CATSDPVTSGNKWDTQYF
-	TRBV11-2	TRBJ1-1	many	TGTGCCAGCAGCCAACCAGGGTGGGGGGCGTATTATGGCACTGAAGCTTTCTTT	CASSQPGWGAYYGTEAFF
-	TRBV7-6	TRBJ2-7	medium-sized	TGTGCCAGCAGCTTAGCTCCCTCAGGGGCGGGCGAGCAGTACTTC	CASSLAPSGAGEQYF
TRBD1	TRBV6-2/TRBV6-3	TRBJ2-3	many	TGTGCCAGCAGTTACTCACCCGGGACAGGGATCGCAGATACGCAGTATTTT	CASSYSPGTGIADTQYF
-	TRBV10-2	TRBJ1-3	medium-sized	TGCGCCAGCGAGGGGGCTGGAAACACCATATATTTT	CASEGAGNTIYF
TRBD1	TRBV15	TRBJ2-3	many	TGTGCCACCAGCAGAGCCCCCTGGCGACAGGGCCCCACAGATACGCAGTATTTT	CATSRAPWRQGPTDTQYF
-	TRBV2	TRBJ2-3	-	TGTGCCAGCAGTGAACAGCTAGCGTCCCTCTTGGTCACAGATACGCAGTATTTT	CASSEQLASLLVTDTQYF
TRBD1	TRBV7-3	TRBJ2-3	-	TGTGCCAGCAGCGACAGGGTCACAGATACGCAGTATTTT	CASSDRVTDTQYF
-	TRBV27	TRBJ1-2	many	TGTGCCAGCAGAGGGGGGGTTTTGGGTGGCTACACCTTC	CASRGGVLGGYTF
-	TRBV7-6	TRBJ1-4	-	TGTGCCAGCAACCTCCCAGGGGAAAAACTGTTTTTT	CASNLPGEKLFF
-	TRBV7-3	TRBJ1-1	-	TGTGCCAGCAGCTCTACGGACGGCGGATATGGGAACACTGAAGCTTTCTTT	CASSSTDGGYGNTEAFF
-	TRBV19	TRBJ2-3	-	TGTGCCAGCAGCCAACTTCCAGATACGCAGTATTTT	CASSQLPDTQYF
TRBD2	TRBV7-9	TRBJ2-5	-	TGTGCCAGCAGCCCCGGACTAGCGGGAGCGGAAGAGACCCAGTACTTC	CASSPGLAGAEETQYF
-	TRBV19	TRBJ2-7	many	TGTGCCAGTAGTATGATGGGTGGCGAGCAGTACTTC	CASSMMGGEQYF
-	TRBV7-2	TRBJ1-6	-	TGTGCCAGCAGCTTCCAGTTTGATTCACCCCTCCACTTT	CASSFQFDSPLHF
-	TRBV7-8	TRBJ1-6	-	TGTGCCAGCGGTCGGATTAATTCACCCCTCCACTTT	CASGRINSPLHF
-	TRBV25-1	TRBJ2-3	many	TGTGCCAGCAGTGAATCCGAGGGAGAGACAGATACGCAGTATTTT	CASSESEGETDTQYF
TRBD2	TRBV10-2	TRBJ2-7	-	TGCGCCAGCAGTGGGCGGGAGTCGGGCGAGCAGTACTTC	CASSGRESGEQYF
-	TRBV7-9	TRBJ2-7	many	TGTGCCAGCAGAGATCTGGGACACGAAAACTACGAGCAGTACTTC	CASRDLGHENYEQYF
-	TRBV30	TRBJ1-4	-	TGTGCCTGCAACTCGGGGGGGATAGGTGAAAAACTGTTTTTT	CACNSGGIGEKLFF
TRBD1	TRBV15	TRBJ2-7	-	TGTGCCACCAGCAGGGAACAGGGGGTCCACGAGCAGTACTTC	CATSREQGVHEQYF
TRBD1	TRBV5-5	TRBJ2-3	-	TGTGCCAGCAGCGGGGGCAGGGGGCGAACAGATACGCAGTATTTT	CASSGGRGRTDTQYF
TRBD2	TRBV20-1	TRBJ2-3	-	TGCAGTGCCCCGACTAGCGGGAGTCCAACAGATACGCAGTATTTT	CSAPTSGSPTDTQYF
-	TRBV7-8	TRBJ2-1	-	TGTGCCAGCAGCTCGTCCACTAGCTCCTACAATGAGCAGTTCTTC	CASSSSTSSYNEQFF
-	TRBV24-1	TRBJ1-2	few	TGTGCCACCAGTGCGACAGGCCTCTATGGCTACACCTTC	CATSATGLYGYTF
TRBD2	TRBV10-1	TRBJ2-1	-	TGCGCCAGCAGTGACAAAGGGCTAGCGGGAACCAATGAGCAGTTCTTC	CASSDKGLAGTNEQFF
-	TRBV2	TRBJ2-3	-	TGTGCCAGCAGTGAATCTGGGGATACGCAGTATTTT	CASSESGDTQYF
-	TRBV24-1	TRBJ1-1	-	TGTGCCACCACTAGCGGGCAGGGTGAAGCTTTCTTT	CATTSGQGEAFF
TRBD1	TRBV6-1	TRBJ2-7	-	TGTGCCGGCAGGACCCCCGGGACAGGGCGTCGCGAGCAGTACTTC	CAGRTPGTGRREQYF
-	TRBV27	TRBJ2-5	-	TGTGCCAGCAGTTCTCGACTGACGGAAACCCGGGAGACCCAGTACTTC	CASSSRLTETRETQYF
-	TRBV4-2	TRBJ1-1	few	TGTGCCAGCAGCCCAGAGCAGACACCGAAGAACACTGAAGCTTTCTTT	CASSPEQTPKNTEAFF
-	TRBV9	TRBJ1-1	many	TGTGCCAGCAGCTTTAACGCGAATCCCAATGAGAACACTGAAGCTTTCTTT	CASSFNANPNENTEAFF
-	TRBV7-2	TRBJ1-6	-	TGTGCCAGCAGCTCCAGGGTCTCACCCCTCCACTTT	CASSSRVSPLHF
TRBD1	TRBV20-1	TRBJ2-1	-	TGCAGTGCTAGAGCCCAACAGGGGTGGCGGTTCTTC	CSARAQQGWRFF
-	TRBV25-1	TRBJ1-1	-	TGTGCCAGCAGTGAAGGGGTCGCTAATGGGGGTTTCTTT	CASSEGVANGGFF
-	TRBV13	TRBJ1-3	-	TGTGCCAGCAGCCACGGGACCTCTGGAAACACCATATATTTT	CASSHGTSGNTIYF
TRBD1	TRBV10-3	TRBJ2-1	-	TGTGCCACCAGGGGACAGGGGGCAGAGATCAATGAGCAGTTCTTC	CATRGQGAEINEQFF
-	TRBV20-1	TRBJ2-1	many	TGCAGTGCTAGAAATAATGAGCAGTTCTTC	CSARNNEQFF
-	TRBV25-1	TRBJ2-1	-	TGTGCCAGCAGTAGCCCGGGCGACTACAATGAGCAGTTCTTC	CASSSPGDYNEQFF
-	TRBV11-2	TRBJ2-7	many	TGTGCCAGCAGCTATGGGGACAAGTTCAGCGAGCAGTACTTC	CASSYGDKFSEQYF
TRBD2	TRBV20-1	TRBJ2-7	many	TGCAGTGCTAGGGGCACGAGGACTAGCGTAGGCTACGAGCAGTACTTC	CSARGTRTSVGYEQYF
TRBD1	TRBV5-5	TRBJ2-7	many	TGTGCCAGCAGCCAACACGGACAGGGCGAAAACGAGCAGTACTTC	CASSQHGQGENEQYF
TRBD1	TRBV6-1	TRBJ1-6	many	TGTGCCAGCAGTCAAGAACAGGGGGCTGGGGATTCACCCCTCCACTTT	CASSQEQGAGDSPLHF
-	TRBV28	TRBJ1-5	few	TGTGCCAGCAAGACAGGCGGAAATCAGCCCCAGCATTTT	CASKTGGNQPQHF
TRBD1	TRBV14	TRBJ2-5	-	TGTGCCAGCAGACAAGGGTCAGGGGGAGCACAAGAGACCCAGTACTTC	CASRQGSGGAQETQYF
TRBD1	TRBV4-1	TRBJ2-5	-	TGCGCCAGCAGCCGGGACAGAAAAGAGACCCAGTACTTC	CASSRDRKETQYF
-	TRBV7-9	TRBJ1-3	-	TGCGCCAGCAGTCCGGGGGGAACGGGGAACACCATATATTTT	CASSPGGTGNTIYF
-	TRBV5-1	TRBJ1-6	-	TGCGCCAGCAGCTTGGTGTTGGGAAATAATTCACCCCTCCACTTT	CASSLVLGNNSPLHF
-	TRBV18	TRBJ1-1	few	TGTGCCAGCTCACTCCTAACCTTAGACAGTAGGAACACTGAAGCTTTCTTT	CASSLLTLDSRNTEAFF
-	TRBV7-9	TRBJ2-7	many	TGTGCCAGCACCCTGACCGGGACCCTTGGGTTCTACGAGCAGTACTTC	CASTLTGTLGFYEQYF
TRBD2	TRBV10-2	TRBJ2-7	-	TGCGCCAGCAGTGAGTCAACGGGGGGGAAAGCGTACGAGCAGTACTTC	CASSESTGGKAYEQYF
-	TRBV19	TRBJ2-7	-	TGTGCCAGTAGTATAGTAGGCGGGACGGCCGAGCAGTACTTC	CASSIVGGTAEQYF
-	TRBV7-3	TRBJ2-5	-	TGTGCCAGCAGCTTGAGACTAGTCGGAGAGACCCAGTACTTC	CASSLRLVGETQYF
-	TRBV7-9	TRBJ1-4	many	TGTGCCAGCAGCTTACAGGGGACTTTTCCAACTAACGTTTTT	CASSLQGTFPTNVF
TRBD2	TRBV10-3	TRBJ2-3	-	TGTGCCATCAGGACACTAGCGGGCGTTTCCGATACGCAGTATTTT	CAIRTLAGVSDTQYF
TRBD1	TRBV10-3	TRBJ1-6	few	TGTGCCATCAGTGATGGACAGGGATGGGGTTCACCCCTCCACTTT	CAISDGQGWGSPLHF
TRBD1	TRBV10-2	TRBJ2-1	-	TGCGCCAGCAGTGCCGCCGGACAGGCCTACAATGAGCAGTTCTTC	CASSAAGQAYNEQFF